Each of the 15 T cell receptor beta chains below was sequenced from the same sample in a study of T cell responses to AZD1222 COVID-19 vaccine. Sequenced by immunoSEQ multiplex PCR; TCRdb stores in-frame clones only, minus some. There are around 54,000 clones in the sample; 65% to 90% occur only once, and 6.9% lies in the top ten. Here the sequenced sample was peripheral blood, taken 28 days after the second AZD1222 dose. The receptors were gathered from an adult who received the AZD1222 COVID-19 vaccine.

This clone was detected only once. This chain connects TRBV12-3 or TRBV12-4 to TRBJ2-1, with TRBD1 as a possible D gene (5 bases). V dropped 5 bases and J dropped 4 bases, with 9 bases sitting between them. The CDR3 consists of 13 residues. The CDR3 DNA follows: TGTGCCAGCAGTCCGACAGATTACAATGAGCAGTTCTTC. It specifies CASSPTDYNEQFF.

V usage is TRBV7-9 and J usage is TRBJ2-1, with TRBD1 matching over 7 bases. The CDR3 has 15 residues. V lost 5 bases to trimming and J lost 4 bases; unmatched junction nucleotides: 8. Germline lookup yields CDR1 SEHNR and CDR2 FQNEAQ (reference sequence). The CDR3 is CASSRPGTVYNEQFF. The CDR3 DNA follows: TGTGCCAGCAGCAGACCCGGGACAGTTTACAATGAGCAGTTCTTC. The entire variable domain, with the rest obtained from reference TRBV7-9 and TRBJ2-1, is as follows: DTGVSQNPRHKITKRGQNVTFRCDPISEHNRLYWYRQTLGQGPEFLTYFQNEAQLEKSRLLSDRFSAERPKGSFSTLEIQRTEQGDSAMYLCASSRPGTVYNEQFFGPGTRLTVL.

J is TRBJ2-7 and V is TRBV6-2 or TRBV6-3; D perhaps matches TRBD1 (6 bases). CDR3 length: 12 residues. Germline assignment: CDR1 MNHEY and CDR2 SVGEGT. The V and J ends lost 5 bases and 2 bases respectively, with 7 bases between them. CDR3 sequence (DNA): TGTGCCAGCAGTCGGGACACCTACGAGCAGTACTTC. Protein sequence: CASSRDTYEQYF.

The chain uses TRBV5-1 and TRBJ2-7, with TRBD2 matching over 11 bases. Trimming cost V 0 bases and J 2 bases; bases outside gene matches: 7. The germline CDR1 and CDR2 sequences are SGHRS and YFSETQ. This CDR3 has 17 residues. CDR3 bases: TGCGCCAGCAGCTTGGGGCTAGCGGGAGGTACAACCTACGAGCAGTACTTC. It yields the protein CASSLGLAGGTTYEQYF.

The genes are TRBV7-2 and TRBJ2-5; D remains unclear. The CDR3 is made up of 12 amino acids. Germline-derived CDR1 and CDR2 are SGHTA and FQGNSA. The V and J ends lost 0 bases and 8 bases respectively, with 7 bases between them. The CDR3 protein is CASSLAQNTQYF. CDR3 nucleotides: TGTGCCAGCAGCTTAGCACAAAATACCCAGTACTTC.

This chain links TRBV4-1 with TRBJ1-6, with D tentatively TRBD1 (6 bases). Germline loops: CDR1 MGHRA, CDR2 YSYEKL. This CDR3 comprises 15 residues. V lost 5 bases, J lost 7 bases, and 15 bases lay in between. CDR3 sequence reads: CASSETGISNSPLHF. The CDR3 region has the DNA TGCGCCAGCAGCGAAACAGGGATCTCCAATTCACCCCTCCACTTT.

The chain recombines TRBV5-1 with TRBJ1-2, with 7 bases fitting TRBD1. CDR1 is SGHRS and CDR2 is YFSETQ in the germline V gene. This CDR3 has 13 residues. J gave up 3 bases and V 6 bases, and 5 bases lay outside the gene matches. The CDR3 sequence: CASTRGTDYGYTF. CDR3 DNA sequence: TGCGCCAGCACCCGGGGGACAGACTATGGCTACACCTTC.

The genes are TRBV28 and TRBJ2-6; D is perhaps TRBD1 or TRBD2 (5 bases each). The CDR3 runs to 17 residues. Trimming took off 5 bases at V and 0 bases at J, with 14 bases between the two ends. Germline V CDR1 and CDR2: MDHEN, SYDVKM. The CDR3 DNA sequence: TGTGCCAGCAGTATAGGGACGGCTTACTCTGGGGCCAACGTCCTGACTTTC. This translates into CASSIGTAYSGANVLTF.

The rearrangement joins TRBV5-1 to TRBJ1-2; TRBD1 agrees at 7 bases. Per germline, CDR1 SGHRS and CDR2 YFSETQ. With V trimmed by 4 bases and J by 0 bases, 3 bases remained unmatched. The CDR3 has 14 amino acids. In nucleotides, the CDR3 is TGCGCCAGCAGCACCGGGACAGCTAACTATGGCTACACCTTC. Its translation is CASSTGTANYGYTF.

The chain joins TRBV5-1 to TRBJ2-1; 7 nucleotides align to TRBD2. J lost 2 bases, V lost 6 bases, and 5 bases had no gene match. CDR1 SGHRS and CDR2 YFSETQ come from the germline V gene. This CDR3 region has 14 residues. The CDR3 sequence: CASTLGGAYNEQFF. DNA of the CDR3: TGCGCCAGCACCCTGGGGGGGGCCTACAATGAGCAGTTCTTC.

The chain links TRBV6-5 to TRBJ2-5; TRBD1 might be the D (6 bases). V lost 0 bases to trimming and J lost 5 bases, with 16 bases between them. This CDR3 contains 16 residues. Germline V gene data show CDR1 as MNHEY and CDR2 as SVGAGI. The CDR3 protein is CASSYSYLTGRETQYF. CDR3 coding DNA: TGTGCCAGCAGTTACTCGTATTTGACAGGCAGGGAGACCCAGTACTTC.

The V call is TRBV23-1, the J call TRBJ1-1; D unresolved. TRBV23-1 is filed as an ORF, its function uncertain. V gave up 7 bases and J gave up 1 base, with 10 bases separating them. This CDR3 is built from 13 residues. CDR3 region: CASTEAANTEAFF. The CDR3 nucleotides read TGCGCCAGCACCGAGGCAGCGAACACTGAAGCTTTCTTT.

This clone was counted once. The rearrangement joins TRBV6-1 to TRBJ1-2; D gene unclear. The germline V gene encodes CDR1 MNHNS and CDR2 SASEGT. V was pared by 0 bases and J by 4 bases, with 9 bases between. This CDR3 contains 14 residues. CDR3 residues: CASSEAGDLYGYTF. The CDR3 DNA is TGTGCCAGCAGTGAAGCAGGCGACCTCTATGGCTACACCTTC.

The V and J genes are TRBV15 and TRBJ1-2; TRBD1 agrees at 10 bases. The V gene end was trimmed by 5 bases and the J gene end by 5 bases; junction bases not matched to a gene: 11. The germline CDR1 and CDR2 sequences are LNHNV and YYDKDF (reference sequence). The CDR3 totals 16 residues. CDR3 region: CATSPPGTGVEYGYTF. The CDR3 region has the DNA TGTGCCACCAGCCCCCCCGGGACAGGGGTAGAGTATGGCTACACCTTC.

The table lists this clone with a count of one. The chain has TRBV19 and TRBJ2-6; TRBD1 matches at 9 bases. CDR1 and CDR2 from the germline V gene are LNHDA and SQIVND (reference sequence). The CDR3 is made up of 19 amino acids. Trimming removed 4 bases from V and 0 bases from J; junction bases left unmatched: 10. The CDR3 here is CASSTPTGGPFSGANVLTF. In DNA form, the CDR3 reads TGTGCCAGTAGTACACCCACAGGGGGCCCCTTCTCTGGGGCCAACGTCCTGACTTTC.